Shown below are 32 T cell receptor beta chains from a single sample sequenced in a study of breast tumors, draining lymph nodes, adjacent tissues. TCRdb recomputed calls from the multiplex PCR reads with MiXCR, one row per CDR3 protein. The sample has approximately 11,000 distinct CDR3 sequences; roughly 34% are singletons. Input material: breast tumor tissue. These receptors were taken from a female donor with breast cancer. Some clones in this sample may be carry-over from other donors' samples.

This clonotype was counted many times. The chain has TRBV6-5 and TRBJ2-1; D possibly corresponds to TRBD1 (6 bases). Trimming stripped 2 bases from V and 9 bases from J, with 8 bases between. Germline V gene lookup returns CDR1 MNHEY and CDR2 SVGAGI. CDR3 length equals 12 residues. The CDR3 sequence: CASSYRGFEQFF. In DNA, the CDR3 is TGTGCCAGCAGTTACAGGGGGTTTGAGCAGTTCTTC.

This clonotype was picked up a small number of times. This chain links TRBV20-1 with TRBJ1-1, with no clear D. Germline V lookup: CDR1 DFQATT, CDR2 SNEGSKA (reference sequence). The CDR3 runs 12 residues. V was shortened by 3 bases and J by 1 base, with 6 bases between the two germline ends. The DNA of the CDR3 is TGCAGTGCTAGGTCCGGGAACACTGAAGCTTTCTTT. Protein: CSARSGNTEAFF.

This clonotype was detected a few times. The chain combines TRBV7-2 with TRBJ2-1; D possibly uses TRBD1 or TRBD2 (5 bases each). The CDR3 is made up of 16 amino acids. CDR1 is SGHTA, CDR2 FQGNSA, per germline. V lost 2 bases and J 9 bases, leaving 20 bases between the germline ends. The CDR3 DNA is TGTGCCAGCAGCTTAATGAGGTCAGGGAGCGCGGGTGAGCAGTTCTTC. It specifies CASSLMRSGSAGEQFF.

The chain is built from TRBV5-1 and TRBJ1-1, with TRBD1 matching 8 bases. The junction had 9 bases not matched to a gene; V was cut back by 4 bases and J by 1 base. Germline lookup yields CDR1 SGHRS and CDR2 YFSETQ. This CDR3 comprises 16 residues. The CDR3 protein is CASSPDRTGTNTEAFF. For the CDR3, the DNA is TGCGCCAGCAGCCCCGACCGGACAGGGACGAACACTGAAGCTTTCTTT.

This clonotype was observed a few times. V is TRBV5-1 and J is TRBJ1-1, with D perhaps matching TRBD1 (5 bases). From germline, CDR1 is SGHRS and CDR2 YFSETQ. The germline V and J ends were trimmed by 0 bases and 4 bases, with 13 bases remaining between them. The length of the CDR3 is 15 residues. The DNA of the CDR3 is TGCGCCAGCAGCTTGGGGGCGGGGGGGGGCACTGAAGCTTTCTTT. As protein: CASSLGAGGGTEAFF.

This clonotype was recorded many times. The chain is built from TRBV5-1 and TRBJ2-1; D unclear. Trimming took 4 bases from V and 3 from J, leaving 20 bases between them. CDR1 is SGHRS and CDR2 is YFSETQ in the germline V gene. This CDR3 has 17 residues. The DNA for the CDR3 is TGCGCCAGCAGCCGCTCCCCGGACCGAACTTTCTACAATGAGCAGTTCTTC. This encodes CASSRSPDRTFYNEQFF.

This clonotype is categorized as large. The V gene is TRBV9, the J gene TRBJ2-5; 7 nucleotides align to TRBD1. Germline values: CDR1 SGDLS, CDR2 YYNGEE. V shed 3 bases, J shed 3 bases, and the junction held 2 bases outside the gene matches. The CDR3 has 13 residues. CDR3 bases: TGTGCCAGCAGCGCCGGGACAGAAGAGACCCAGTACTTC. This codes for CASSAGTEETQYF.

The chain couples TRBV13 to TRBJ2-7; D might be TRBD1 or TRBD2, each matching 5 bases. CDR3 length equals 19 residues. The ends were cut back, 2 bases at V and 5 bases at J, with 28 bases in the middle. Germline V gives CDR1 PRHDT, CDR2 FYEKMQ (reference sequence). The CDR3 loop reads CASSLTQGLHRGSVDEQYF. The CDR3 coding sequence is TGTGCCAGCAGCTTAACTCAGGGCCTACATCGGGGTTCGGTGGACGAGCAGTACTTC.

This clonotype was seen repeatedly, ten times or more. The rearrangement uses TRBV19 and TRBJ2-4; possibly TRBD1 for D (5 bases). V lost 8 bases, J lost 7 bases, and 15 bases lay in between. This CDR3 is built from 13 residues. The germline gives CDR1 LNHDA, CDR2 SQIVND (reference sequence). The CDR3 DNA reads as TGTGCCAGTTGCAGGGATCATGGGAACATTCAGTACTTC. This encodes CASCRDHGNIQYF.

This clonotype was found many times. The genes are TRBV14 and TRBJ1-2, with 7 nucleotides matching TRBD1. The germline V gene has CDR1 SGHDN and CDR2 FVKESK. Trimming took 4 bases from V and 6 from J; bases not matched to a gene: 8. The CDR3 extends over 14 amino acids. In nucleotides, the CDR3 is TGTGCCAGCAGCCCCCCGGACAGGACGAATGGCTACACCTTC. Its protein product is CASSPPDRTNGYTF. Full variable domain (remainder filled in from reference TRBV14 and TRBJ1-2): EAGVTQFPSHSVIEKGQTVTLRCDPISGHDNLYWYRRVMGKEIKFLLHFVKESKQDESGMPNNRFLAERTGGTYSTLKVQPAELEDSGVYFCASSPPDRTNGYTFGSGTRLTVV.

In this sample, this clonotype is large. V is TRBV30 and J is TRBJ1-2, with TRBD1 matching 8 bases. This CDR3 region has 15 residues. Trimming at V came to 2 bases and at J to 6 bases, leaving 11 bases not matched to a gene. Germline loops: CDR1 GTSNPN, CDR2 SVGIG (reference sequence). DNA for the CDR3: TGTGCCTGGAGTAGGGGAGACAGGGGTGGGGATGGCTACACCTTC. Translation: CAWSRGDRGGDGYTF.

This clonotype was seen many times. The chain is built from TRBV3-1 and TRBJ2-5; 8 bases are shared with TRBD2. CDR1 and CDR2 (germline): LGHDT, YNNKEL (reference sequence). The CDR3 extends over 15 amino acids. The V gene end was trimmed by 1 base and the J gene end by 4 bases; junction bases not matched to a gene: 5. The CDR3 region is CASSQAGGARETQYF. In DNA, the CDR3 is TGTGCCAGCAGCCAAGCGGGAGGGGCCCGAGAGACCCAGTACTTC.

CDR3 sequence (DNA): TGCGCCAGCAGCCAAAATTTTGGGACGGGAGAGGTGAATGAGCAGTTCTTC. Protein product: CASSQNFGTGEVNEQFF. This rearrangement joins TRBV4-3 to TRBJ2-1; D might be TRBD2 (6 bases). Germline CDR1 and CDR2: LGHNA and YSLEER. The CDR3 runs 17 residues. V lost 2 bases and J 7 bases, leaving 21 bases between the germline ends.

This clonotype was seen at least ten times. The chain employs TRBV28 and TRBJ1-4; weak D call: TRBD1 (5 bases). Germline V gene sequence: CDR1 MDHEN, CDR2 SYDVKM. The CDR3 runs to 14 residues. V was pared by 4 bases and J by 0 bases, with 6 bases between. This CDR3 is CASSWGSTNEKLFF. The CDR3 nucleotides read TGTGCCAGCAGTTGGGGGTCAACTAATGAAAAACTGTTTTTT.

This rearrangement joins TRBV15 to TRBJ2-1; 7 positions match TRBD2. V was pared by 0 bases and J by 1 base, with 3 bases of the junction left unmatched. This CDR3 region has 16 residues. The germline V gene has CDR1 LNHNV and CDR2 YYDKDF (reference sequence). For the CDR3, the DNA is TGTGCCACCAGCAGAGAGTCGGGAGGTTCCTACAATGAGCAGTTCTTC. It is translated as CATSRESGGSYNEQFF.

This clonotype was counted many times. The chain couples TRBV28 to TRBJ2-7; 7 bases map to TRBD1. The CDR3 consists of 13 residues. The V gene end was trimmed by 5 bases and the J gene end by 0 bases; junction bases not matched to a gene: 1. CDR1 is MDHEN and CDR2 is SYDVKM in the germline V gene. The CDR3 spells CASSGTDSYEQYF. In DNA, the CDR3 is TGTGCCAGCAGTGGGACAGACTCCTACGAGCAGTACTTC.

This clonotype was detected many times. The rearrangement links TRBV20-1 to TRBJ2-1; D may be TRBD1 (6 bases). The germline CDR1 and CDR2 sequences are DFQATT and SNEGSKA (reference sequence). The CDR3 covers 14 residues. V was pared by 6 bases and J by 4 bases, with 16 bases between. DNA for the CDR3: TGCAGTGCCCAATCTAGCAGGGGTTACAATGAGCAGTTCTTC. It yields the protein CSAQSSRGYNEQFF.

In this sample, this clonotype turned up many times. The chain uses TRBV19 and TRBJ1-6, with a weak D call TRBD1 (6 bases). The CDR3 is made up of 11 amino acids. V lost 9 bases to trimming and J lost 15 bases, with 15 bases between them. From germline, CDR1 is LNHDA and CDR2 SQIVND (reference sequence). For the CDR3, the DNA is TGTGCCAGGAAAAACAGGGAGTTCCTCCACTTT. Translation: CARKNREFLHF.

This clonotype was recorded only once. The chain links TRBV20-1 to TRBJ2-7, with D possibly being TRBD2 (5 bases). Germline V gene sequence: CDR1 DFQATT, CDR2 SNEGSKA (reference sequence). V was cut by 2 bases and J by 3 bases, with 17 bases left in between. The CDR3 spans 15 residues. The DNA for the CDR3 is TGCAGTGCTAGACCCCCCCGCCGGGGAGACTACGAGCAGTACTTC. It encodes CSARPPRRGDYEQYF.

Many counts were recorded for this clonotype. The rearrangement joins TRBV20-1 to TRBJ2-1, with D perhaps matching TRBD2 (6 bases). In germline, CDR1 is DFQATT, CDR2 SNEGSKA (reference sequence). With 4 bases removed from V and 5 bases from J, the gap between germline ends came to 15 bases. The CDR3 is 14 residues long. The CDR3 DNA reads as TGCAGTGCTATCACGGTATGGGGGGACAATGAGCAGTTCTTC. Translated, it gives CSAITVWGDNEQFF.

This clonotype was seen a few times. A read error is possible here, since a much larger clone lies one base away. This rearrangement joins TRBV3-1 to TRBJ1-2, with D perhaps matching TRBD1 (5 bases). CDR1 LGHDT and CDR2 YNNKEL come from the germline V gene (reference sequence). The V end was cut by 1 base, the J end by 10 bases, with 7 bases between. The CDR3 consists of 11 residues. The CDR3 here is CASSQGGVYTF. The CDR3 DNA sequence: TGTGCCAGCAGCCAAGGGGGCGTCTACACCTTC.

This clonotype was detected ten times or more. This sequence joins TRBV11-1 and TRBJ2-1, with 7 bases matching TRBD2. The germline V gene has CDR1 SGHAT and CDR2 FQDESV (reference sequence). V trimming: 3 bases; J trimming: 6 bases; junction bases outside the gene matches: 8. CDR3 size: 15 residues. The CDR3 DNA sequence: TGTGCCAGCAGCTTTGGCGGGGGAATAGGCAATGAGCAGTTCTTC. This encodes CASSFGGGIGNEQFF. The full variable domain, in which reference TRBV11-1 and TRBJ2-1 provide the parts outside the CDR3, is EAEVAQSPRYKITEKSQAVAFWCDPISGHATLYWYRQILGQGPELLVQFQDESVVDDSQLPKDRFSAERLKGVDSTLKIQPAELGDSAMYLCASSFGGGIGNEQFFGPGTRLTVL.

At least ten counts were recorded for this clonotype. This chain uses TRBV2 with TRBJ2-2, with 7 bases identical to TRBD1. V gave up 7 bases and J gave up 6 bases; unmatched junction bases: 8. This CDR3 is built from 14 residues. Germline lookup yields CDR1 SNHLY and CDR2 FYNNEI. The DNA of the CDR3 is TGTGCCAGCAAACGACAGGGCCTTGCCGGGGAGCTGTTTTTT. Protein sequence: CASKRQGLAGELFF.

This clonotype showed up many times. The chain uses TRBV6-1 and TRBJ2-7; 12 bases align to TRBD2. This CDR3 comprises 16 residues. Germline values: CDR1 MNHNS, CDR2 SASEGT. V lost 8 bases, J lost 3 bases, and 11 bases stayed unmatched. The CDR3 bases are TGTGCCAGCGGGTCTCCTAGCGGGGGGGATCTCTACGAGCAGTACTTC. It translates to CASGSPSGGDLYEQYF.

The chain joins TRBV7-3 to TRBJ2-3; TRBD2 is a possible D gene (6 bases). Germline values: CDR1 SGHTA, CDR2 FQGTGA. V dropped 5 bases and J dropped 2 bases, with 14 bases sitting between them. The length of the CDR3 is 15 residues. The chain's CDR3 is CASSEGLLLTDTQYF. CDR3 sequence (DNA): TGTGCCAGCAGCGAGGGACTTCTCCTCACAGATACGCAGTATTTT.

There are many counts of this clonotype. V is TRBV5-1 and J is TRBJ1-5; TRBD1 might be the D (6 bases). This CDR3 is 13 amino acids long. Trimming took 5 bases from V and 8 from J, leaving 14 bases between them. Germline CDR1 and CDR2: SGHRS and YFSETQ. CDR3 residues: CASRRGAGEPQHF. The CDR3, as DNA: TGCGCCAGCAGGAGGGGGGCGGGCGAGCCCCAGCATTTT.

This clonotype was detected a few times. CDR3 region: CASSIDGGTRGNIQYF. The CDR3 bases are TGTGCCAGTAGTATAGATGGGGGGACCAGAGGGAACATTCAGTACTTC. This chain connects TRBV19 to TRBJ2-4; possible D gene TRBD2, 6 bases. Germline V gene lookup returns CDR1 LNHDA and CDR2 SQIVND (reference sequence). Deletions cut 0 bases from V and 7 bases from J, with 16 bases between. CDR3 length: 16 amino acids.

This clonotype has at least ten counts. The CDR3 region has the DNA TGTGCCACCACGAAACAGGGCAATAGCAATCAGCCCCAGCATTTT. Translation gives CATTKQGNSNQPQHF. The chain couples TRBV27 to TRBJ1-5, with D possibly being TRBD1 (6 bases). Per the germline V gene, CDR1 is MNHEY and CDR2 is SMNVEV (reference sequence). Trimming shortened V by 10 bases and J by 0 bases, and 16 bases separated the two germline ends. The CDR3 totals 15 residues.

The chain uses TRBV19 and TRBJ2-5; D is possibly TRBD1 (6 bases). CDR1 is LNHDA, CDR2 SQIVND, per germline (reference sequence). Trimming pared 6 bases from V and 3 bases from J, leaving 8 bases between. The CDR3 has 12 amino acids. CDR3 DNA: TGTGCCAGTAGATCAGGGGAAGAGACCCAGTACTTC. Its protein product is CASRSGEETQYF.

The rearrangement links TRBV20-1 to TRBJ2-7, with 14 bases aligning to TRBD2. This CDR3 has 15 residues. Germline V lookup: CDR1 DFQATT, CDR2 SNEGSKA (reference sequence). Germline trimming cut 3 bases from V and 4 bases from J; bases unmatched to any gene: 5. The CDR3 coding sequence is TGCAGTGCTAGTCCCGGGACTAGCGGGAGATACGAGCAGTACTTC. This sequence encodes CSASPGTSGRYEQYF.

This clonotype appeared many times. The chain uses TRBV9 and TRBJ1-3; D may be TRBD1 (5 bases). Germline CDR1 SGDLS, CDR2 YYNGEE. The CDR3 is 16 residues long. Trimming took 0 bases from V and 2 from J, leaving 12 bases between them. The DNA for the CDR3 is TGTGCCAGCAGCGTAGCTTCGGGGGATCCTGGAAACACCATATATTTT. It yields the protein CASSVASGDPGNTIYF.

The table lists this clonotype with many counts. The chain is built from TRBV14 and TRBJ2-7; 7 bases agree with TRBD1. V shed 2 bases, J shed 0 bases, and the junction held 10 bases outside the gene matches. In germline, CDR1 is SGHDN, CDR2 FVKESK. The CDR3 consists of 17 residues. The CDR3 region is CASSQYNRGLHSYEQYF. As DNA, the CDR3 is TGTGCCAGCAGCCAATACAACAGGGGTCTCCACTCCTACGAGCAGTACTTC.